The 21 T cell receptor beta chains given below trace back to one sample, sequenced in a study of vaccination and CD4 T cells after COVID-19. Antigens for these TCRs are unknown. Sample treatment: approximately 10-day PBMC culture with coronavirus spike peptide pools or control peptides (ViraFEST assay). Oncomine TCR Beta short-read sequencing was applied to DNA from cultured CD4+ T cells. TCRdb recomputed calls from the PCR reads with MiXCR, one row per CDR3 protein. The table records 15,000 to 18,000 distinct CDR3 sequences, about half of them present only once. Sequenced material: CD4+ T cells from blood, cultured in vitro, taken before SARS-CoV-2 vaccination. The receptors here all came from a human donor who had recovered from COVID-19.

CDR3 in amino acids: CASSGAVAGETQYF. The CDR3 DNA is TGTGCCAGCAGTGGAGCGGTAGCCGGGGAGACCCAGTACTTC. The chain combines TRBV2 with TRBJ2-5; weak D call: TRBD2 (5 bases). With 4 bases removed from V and 5 bases from J, the gap between germline ends came to 14 bases. This CDR3 is built from 14 residues. Germline V gives CDR1 SNHLY, CDR2 FYNNEI. Together with reference TRBV2 and TRBJ2-5, the CDR3 gives the full variable domain: EPEVTQTPSHQVTQMGQEVILRCVPISNHLYFYWYRQILGQKVEFLVSFYNNEISEKSEIFDDQFSVERPDGSNFTLKIRSTKLEDSAMYFCASSGAVAGETQYFGPGTRLLVL.

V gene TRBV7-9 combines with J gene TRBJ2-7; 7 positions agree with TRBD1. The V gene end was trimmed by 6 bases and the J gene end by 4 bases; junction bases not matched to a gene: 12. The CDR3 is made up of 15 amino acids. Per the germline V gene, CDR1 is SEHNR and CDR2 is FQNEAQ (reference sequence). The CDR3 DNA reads TGTGCCAGCAGTTTTCCGGGACAGCTAGCATACGAGCAGTACTTC. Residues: CASSFPGQLAYEQYF.

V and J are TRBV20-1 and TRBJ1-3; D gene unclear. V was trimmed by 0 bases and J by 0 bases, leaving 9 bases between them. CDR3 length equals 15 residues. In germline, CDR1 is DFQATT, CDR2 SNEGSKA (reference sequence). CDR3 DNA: TGCAGTGCTAGAGATCAACAAACCTCTGGAAACACCATATATTTT. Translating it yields CSARDQQTSGNTIYF.

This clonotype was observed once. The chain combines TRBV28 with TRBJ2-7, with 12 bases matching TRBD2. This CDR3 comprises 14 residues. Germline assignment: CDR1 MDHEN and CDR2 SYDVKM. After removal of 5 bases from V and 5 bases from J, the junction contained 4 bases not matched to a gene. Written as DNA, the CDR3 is TGTGCCAGCAGTCCCCTAGCGGGAGGGAACGAGCAGTACTTC. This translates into CASSPLAGGNEQYF.

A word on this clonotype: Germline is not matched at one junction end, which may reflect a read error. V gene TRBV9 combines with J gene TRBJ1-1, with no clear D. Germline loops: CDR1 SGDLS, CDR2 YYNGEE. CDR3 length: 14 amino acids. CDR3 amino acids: CASSVEPHKGVTRF. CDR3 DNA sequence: TGTGCCAGCAGCGTAGAACCCCACAAAGGTGTCACCCGGTTT.

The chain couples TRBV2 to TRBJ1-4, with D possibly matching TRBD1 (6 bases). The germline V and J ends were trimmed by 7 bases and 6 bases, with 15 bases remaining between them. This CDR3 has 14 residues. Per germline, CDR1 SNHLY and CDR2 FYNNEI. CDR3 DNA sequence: TGTGCCAGCACTCTAACAGGGCTCGATGAAAAACTGTTTTTT. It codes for CASTLTGLDEKLFF.

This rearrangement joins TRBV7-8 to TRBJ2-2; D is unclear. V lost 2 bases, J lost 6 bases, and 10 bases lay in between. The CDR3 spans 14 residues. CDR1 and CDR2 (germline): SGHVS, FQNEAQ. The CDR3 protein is CASSLIRTPGELFF. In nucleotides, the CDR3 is TGTGCCAGCAGCTTAATCCGGACCCCCGGGGAGCTGTTTTTT.

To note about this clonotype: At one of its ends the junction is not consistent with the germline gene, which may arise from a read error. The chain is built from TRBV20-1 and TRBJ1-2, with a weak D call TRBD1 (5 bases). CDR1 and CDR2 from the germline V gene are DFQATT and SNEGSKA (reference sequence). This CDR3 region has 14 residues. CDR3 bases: TGCAGTGCTAGTGCAGGGAGTCGTAACGATGGCTACACCTTC. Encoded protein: CSASAGSRNDGYTF.

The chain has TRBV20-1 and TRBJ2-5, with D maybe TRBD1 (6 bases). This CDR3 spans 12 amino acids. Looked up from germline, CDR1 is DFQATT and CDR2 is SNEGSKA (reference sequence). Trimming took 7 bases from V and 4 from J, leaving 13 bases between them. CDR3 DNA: TGCAGTGGTACAGGGTCGGGAGAGACCCAGTACTTC. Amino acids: CSGTGSGETQYF.

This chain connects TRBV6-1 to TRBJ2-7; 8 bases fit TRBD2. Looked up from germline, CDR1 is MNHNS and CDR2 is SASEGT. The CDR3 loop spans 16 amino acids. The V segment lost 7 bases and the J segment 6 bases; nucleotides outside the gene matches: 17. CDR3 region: CASNPLATSGTGEQYF. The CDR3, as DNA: TGTGCCAGCAATCCCCTGGCCACTAGCGGCACGGGCGAGCAGTACTTC.

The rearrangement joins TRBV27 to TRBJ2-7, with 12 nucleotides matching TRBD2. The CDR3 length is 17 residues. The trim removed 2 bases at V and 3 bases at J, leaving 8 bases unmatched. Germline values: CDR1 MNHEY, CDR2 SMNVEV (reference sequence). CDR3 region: CASSLGGGLAGHYEQYF. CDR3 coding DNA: TGTGCCAGCAGTTTAGGGGGCGGACTAGCGGGGCACTACGAGCAGTACTTC.

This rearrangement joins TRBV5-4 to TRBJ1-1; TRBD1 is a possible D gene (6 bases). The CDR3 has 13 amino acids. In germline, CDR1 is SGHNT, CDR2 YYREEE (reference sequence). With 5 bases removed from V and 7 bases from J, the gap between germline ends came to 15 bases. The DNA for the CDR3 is TGTGCCAGCAGTTTTGGGCAGGGGAATGAAGCTTTCTTT. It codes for CASSFGQGNEAFF.

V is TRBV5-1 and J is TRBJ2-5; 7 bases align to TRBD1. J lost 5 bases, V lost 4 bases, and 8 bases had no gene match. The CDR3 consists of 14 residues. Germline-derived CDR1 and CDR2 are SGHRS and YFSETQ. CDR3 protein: CASSRTTGQETQYF. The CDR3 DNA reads TGCGCCAGCAGCCGAACGACAGGGCAGGAGACCCAGTACTTC.

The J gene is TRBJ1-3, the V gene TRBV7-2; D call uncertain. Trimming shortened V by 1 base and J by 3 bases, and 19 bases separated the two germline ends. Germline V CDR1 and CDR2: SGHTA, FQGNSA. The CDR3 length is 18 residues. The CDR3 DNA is TGTGCCAGCAGCTTAGGGACGTCTCCCCTTTCGGGTGGAAACACCATATATTTT. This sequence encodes CASSLGTSPLSGGNTIYF.

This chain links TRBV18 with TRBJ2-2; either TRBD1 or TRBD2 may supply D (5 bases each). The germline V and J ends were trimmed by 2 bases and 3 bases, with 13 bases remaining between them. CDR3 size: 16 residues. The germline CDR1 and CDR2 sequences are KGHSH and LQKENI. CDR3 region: CASSPIRGRYTGELFF. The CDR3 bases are TGTGCCAGCTCACCAATCCGGGGACGGTACACCGGGGAGCTGTTTTTT.

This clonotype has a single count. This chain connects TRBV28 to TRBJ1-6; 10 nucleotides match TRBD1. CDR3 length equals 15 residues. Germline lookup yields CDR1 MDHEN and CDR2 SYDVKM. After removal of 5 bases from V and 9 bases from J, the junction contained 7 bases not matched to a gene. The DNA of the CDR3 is TGTGCCAGCAGTACCAGGACAGGGGGGATTTCACCCCTCCACTTT. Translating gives CASSTRTGGISPLHF.

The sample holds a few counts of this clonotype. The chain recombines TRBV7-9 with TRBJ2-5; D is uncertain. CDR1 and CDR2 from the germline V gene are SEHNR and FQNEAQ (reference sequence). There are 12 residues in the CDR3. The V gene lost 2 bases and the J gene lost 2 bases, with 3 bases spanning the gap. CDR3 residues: CASSLLQETQYF. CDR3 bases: TGTGCCAGCAGCTTATTACAAGAGACCCAGTACTTC.

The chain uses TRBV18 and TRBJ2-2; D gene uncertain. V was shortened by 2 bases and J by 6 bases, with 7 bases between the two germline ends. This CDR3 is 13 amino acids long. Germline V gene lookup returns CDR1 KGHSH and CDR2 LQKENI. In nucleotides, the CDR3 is TGTGCCAGCTCACCAACGGTGTCCGGGGAGCTGTTTTTT. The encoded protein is CASSPTVSGELFF.

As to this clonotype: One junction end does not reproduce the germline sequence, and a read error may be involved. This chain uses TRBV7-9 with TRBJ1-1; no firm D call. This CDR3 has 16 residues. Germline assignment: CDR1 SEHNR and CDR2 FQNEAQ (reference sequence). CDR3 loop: CASSLYSGIMNTEAFF. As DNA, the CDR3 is TGCGCCAGCAGCTTGTACTCGGGGATCATGAACACTGAAGCTTTCTTT.

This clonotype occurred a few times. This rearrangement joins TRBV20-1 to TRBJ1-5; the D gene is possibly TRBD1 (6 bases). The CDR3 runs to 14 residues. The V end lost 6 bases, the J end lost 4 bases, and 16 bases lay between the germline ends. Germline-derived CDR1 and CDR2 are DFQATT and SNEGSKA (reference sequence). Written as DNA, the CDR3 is TGCAGTGCGAAACCAGGGGTAGGTAATCAGCCCCAGCATTTT. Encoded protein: CSAKPGVGNQPQHF.

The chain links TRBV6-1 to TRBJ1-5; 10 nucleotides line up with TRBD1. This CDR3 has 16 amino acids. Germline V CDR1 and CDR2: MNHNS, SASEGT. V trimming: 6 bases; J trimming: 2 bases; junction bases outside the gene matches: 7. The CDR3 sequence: CASRPGDRGGNQPQHF. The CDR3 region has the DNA TGTGCCAGCAGACCCGGGGACAGGGGAGGCAATCAGCCCCAGCATTTT.